The 7 T cell receptor beta chains reported below all come from one sample, sequenced in a study of CD8 T cells in Susac syndrome. RNA amounts of 0.5 to 1 ug underwent reverse transcription with random hexamers. TCRdb analysed the immunoSEQ multiplex PCR reads with MiXCR anew, one entry per CDR3 protein. The table has 200,000 or so distinct CDR3 sequences, nearly 95% seen once. The sequenced sample consisted of CD4+ T cells from PBMCs. The receptors here all came from a human donor with multiple sclerosis.

This rearrangement joins TRBV30 to TRBJ2-3, with a tentative D call TRBD1 (5 bases). Germline V gene sequence: CDR1 GTSNPN, CDR2 SVGIG (reference sequence). This CDR3 is 15 amino acids long. Trimming stripped 4 bases from V and 3 bases from J, with 17 bases between. The CDR3 reads CAWNLARVATDTQYF. DNA for the CDR3: TGTGCCTGGAATCTCGCCAGGGTTGCAACAGATACGCAGTATTTT.

The V call is TRBV9, the J call TRBJ2-3; maybe TRBD1 (6 bases). The CDR3 loop spans 14 amino acids. Germline values: CDR1 SGDLS, CDR2 YYNGEE. The V end was cut by 3 bases, the J end by 4 bases, with 12 bases between. CDR3 residues: CASSDVGGSDTQYF. DNA for the CDR3: TGTGCCAGCAGCGACGTAGGGGGTTCAGATACGCAGTATTTT.

J is TRBJ2-1 and V is TRBV20-1, with D possibly TRBD1 on 6 matching bases. The CDR3 length is 14 residues. Trimming stripped 1 base from V and 6 bases from J, with 13 bases between. Germline V gene lookup returns CDR1 DFQATT and CDR2 SNEGSKA (reference sequence). The CDR3 nucleotides are TGCAGTGCTAGAGCCAAGGGGACACTCAATGAGCAGTTCTTC. This sequence encodes CSARAKGTLNEQFF.

The gene calls are TRBV3-1 and TRBJ2-7; D is perhaps TRBD1 (6 bases). Trimming took off 2 bases at V and 3 bases at J, with 17 bases between the two ends. The CDR3 loop spans 16 amino acids. From germline, CDR1 is LGHDT and CDR2 YNNKEL (reference sequence). The CDR3 DNA reads as TGTGCCAGCAGCCAATCCCTTCAGACAGGAGACTACGAGCAGTACTTC. Its translation: CASSQSLQTGDYEQYF.

Here the CDR3 DNA reads TGCAGCGTTGAAGGAAAGGGAGCCACCGGGGAGCTGTTTTTT. It specifies CSVEGKGATGELFF. The V and J genes are TRBV29-1 and TRBJ2-2; D may be TRBD2 (5 bases). With 1 base removed from V and 4 bases from J, the gap between germline ends came to 10 bases. CDR1 SQVTM and CDR2 ANQGSEA come from the germline V gene. This CDR3 spans 14 amino acids.

This chain links TRBV9 with TRBJ2-3, with D possibly being TRBD1 or TRBD2 (5 bases each). V gave up 4 bases and J gave up 0 bases, with 12 bases separating them. CDR1 is SGDLS, CDR2 YYNGEE, per germline. This CDR3 has 15 amino acids. The CDR3 loop reads CASSPPWDSTDTQYF. The CDR3 nucleotides are TGTGCCAGCAGCCCTCCCTGGGACAGCACAGATACGCAGTATTTT.

The chain uses TRBV2 and TRBJ2-5, with D maybe TRBD1 (6 bases). The CDR3 contains 13 residues. CDR1 and CDR2 (germline): SNHLY, FYNNEI. The ends were cut back, 7 bases at V and 5 bases at J, with 14 bases in the middle. CDR3 coding DNA: TGTGCCAGCACTTACAGGGTTAAGGAGACCCAGTACTTC. Translating it yields CASTYRVKETQYF.